This entry lists 20 T cell receptor beta chains sequenced from one sample in a study of OX40 agonist ivuxolimab in advanced cancers. Some clones are missing from TCRdb's copy, which holds only in-frame ones; the method was immunoSEQ multiplex PCR. The table has around 90,000 clones, 92% seen once. The source was CD4+ or CD8+ T cells sorted from blood, collected in a trial of the OX40 agonist ivuxolimab. These receptors originate from an adult with an advanced solid tumor such as melanoma, head and neck, liver or kidney cancer.

CDR3 nucleotide sequence: TGTGCCAGCATCACAGGGTCGGGCAATCAGCCCCAGCATTTT. Translation gives CASITGSGNQPQHF. V is TRBV28 and J is TRBJ1-5; perhaps TRBD1 as D (6 bases). Germline V gives CDR1 MDHEN, CDR2 SYDVKM. The V end was cut by 7 bases, the J end by 2 bases, with 12 bases between. The CDR3 runs 14 residues.

The V call is TRBV27, the J call TRBJ2-7; a possible D gene is TRBD1 (6 bases). The V gene's germline CDR1 is MNHEY and CDR2 SMNVEV (reference sequence). This CDR3 is built from 12 residues. Trimming shortened V by 11 bases and J by 4 bases, and 15 bases separated the two germline ends. The CDR3 here is CASGDPSYEQYF. Written as DNA, the CDR3 is TGTGCCTCAGGGGACCCTTCATACGAGCAGTACTTC.

A word on this clone: This sample includes further DNA sequences coding for the same CDR3. J is TRBJ1-5 and V is TRBV5-6; D is unresolved. This CDR3 is built from 15 residues. V lost 4 bases and J 1 base, leaving 12 bases between the germline ends. Germline values: CDR1 SGHDT, CDR2 YYEEEE. The CDR3 DNA follows: TGTGCCAGCAGCCTGGGGTACAGCAGCAATCAGCCCCAGCATTTT. Translation: CASSLGYSSNQPQHF.

This chain joins TRBV28 and TRBJ2-1; 10 bases match TRBD2. Germline V gene sequence: CDR1 MDHEN, CDR2 SYDVKM. The CDR3 is 19 residues long. The J segment lost 2 bases and the V segment lost 8 bases, leaving 18 bases of the junction unmatched. CDR3 sequence reads: CASRKTSSGSWRTYNEQFF. CDR3 DNA: TGTGCCAGCCGAAAAACCTCTAGCGGGAGTTGGAGGACCTACAATGAGCAGTTCTTC.

A remark on this clone: Germline and junction disagree at one end, which may indicate a read error. J is TRBJ1-1 and V is TRBV10-3, with 7 bases that match TRBD1. From germline, CDR1 is ENHRY and CDR2 SYGVKD. This CDR3 is built from 15 residues. CDR3 in amino acids: CASSYKQGINTEAFF. CDR3 bases: TGTGCCAGCAGTTACAAACAGGGGATCAACACTGAAGCTTTCTTT.

The chain carries TRBV2 and TRBJ2-7; 10 bases align to TRBD2. V dropped 6 bases and J dropped 4; count of bases not matched to a gene: 3. This CDR3 is built from 13 residues. CDR1 and CDR2 (germline): SNHLY, FYNNEI. CDR3 protein: CASSRTSGYEQYF. CDR3 in DNA: TGTGCCAGCAGCAGGACTAGCGGTTACGAGCAGTACTTC.

V and J are TRBV7-3 and TRBJ2-3; D gene ambiguous. Germline lookup yields CDR1 SGHTA and CDR2 FQGTGA. There are 11 residues in the CDR3. V was shortened by 3 bases and J by 3 bases, with 1 base between the two germline ends. The CDR3 region has the DNA TGTGCCAGCAGCTTGACAGATACGCAGTATTTT. Its translation is CASSLTDTQYF.

The V gene is TRBV6-5, the J gene TRBJ1-4, with D possibly TRBD1 on 5 matching bases. CDR3 length: 15 amino acids. Trimming removed 5 bases at V and 4 bases at J, with 14 bases between. CDR1 and CDR2 (germline): MNHEY, SVGAGI. Here the CDR3 DNA reads TGTGCCAGCAGTATCGGGGGTACGGGTAATGAAAAACTGTTTTTT. This encodes CASSIGGTGNEKLFF.

The chain uses TRBV4-2 and TRBJ2-1; TRBD2 agrees at 7 bases. J lost 8 bases, V lost 1 base, and 5 bases had no gene match. There are 14 residues in the CDR3. Germline V CDR1 and CDR2: LGHNA, YNFKEQ. The CDR3 protein is CASSQVGGSDEQFF. The DNA of the CDR3 is TGTGCCAGCAGCCAAGTAGGCGGGAGCGATGAGCAGTTCTTC.

The rearrangement links TRBV7-9 to TRBJ2-1, with 10 bases fitting TRBD2. V trimming: 6 bases; J trimming: 5 bases; junction bases outside the gene matches: 7. Germline loops: CDR1 SEHNR, CDR2 FQNEAQ (reference sequence). This CDR3 contains 15 residues. The CDR3 nucleotides read TGTGCCAGCAGACTAGCGGGAAAGGTGGACAATGAGCAGTTCTTC. This encodes CASRLAGKVDNEQFF.

The chain uses TRBV4-3 and TRBJ2-1; TRBD2 agrees at 7 bases. Trimming cost V 5 bases and J 12 bases; bases outside gene matches: 10. The CDR3 runs 13 residues. Germline V gives CDR1 LGHNA, CDR2 YSLEER. The CDR3 sequence is CASSFDIAGSQFF. The DNA for the CDR3 is TGCGCCAGCAGCTTTGATATAGCGGGTTCGCAGTTCTTC.

This chain connects TRBV5-8 to TRBJ2-2; D is possibly TRBD2 (7 bases). V lost 4 bases and J 1 base, leaving 11 bases between the germline ends. This CDR3 has 15 residues. Per the germline V gene, CDR1 is SGHTS and CDR2 is YDEGEE. CDR3 region: CASSPAGQNTGELFF. DNA for the CDR3: TGTGCCAGCAGCCCAGCGGGACAGAACACCGGGGAGCTGTTTTTT. Full variable domain (outside the CDR3, taken from reference TRBV5-8 and TRBJ2-2): EAGVTQSPTHLIKTRGQQATLRCSPISGHTSVYWYQQALGLGLQFLLWYDEGEERNRGNFPPRFSGRQFPNYSSELNVNALELEDSALYLCASSPAGQNTGELFFGEGSRLTVL.

In its sample, this clone was seen a few times. The V gene is TRBV5-1, the J gene TRBJ2-1, with a possible D match to TRBD2 (6 bases). The germline gives CDR1 SGHRS, CDR2 YFSETQ. V gave up 3 bases and J gave up 3 bases, with 7 bases separating them. The CDR3 is 13 amino acids. This CDR3 is CASSYGGYNEQFF. In DNA, the CDR3 is TGCGCCAGCAGCTACGGGGGCTACAATGAGCAGTTCTTC.

V usage is TRBV28 and J usage is TRBJ1-2, with D possibly being TRBD1 (6 bases). Germline V gene sequence: CDR1 MDHEN, CDR2 SYDVKM. The CDR3 consists of 12 residues. Trimming shortened V by 6 bases and J by 8 bases, and 13 bases separated the two germline ends. CDR3 sequence reads: CASSWGQLGYTF. Here the CDR3 DNA reads TGTGCCAGCAGCTGGGGACAATTGGGCTACACCTTC.

A few counts support this clone. The chain combines TRBV30 with TRBJ1-5; D may be TRBD1 (6 bases). Germline V gives CDR1 GTSNPN, CDR2 SVGIG (reference sequence). The V gene lost 3 bases and the J gene lost 7 bases, with 13 bases spanning the gap. The CDR3 loop spans 13 amino acids. The CDR3 sequence is CAWSRGPVQPQHF. In nucleotides, the CDR3 is TGTGCCTGGAGCCGGGGGCCAGTCCAGCCCCAGCATTTT.

V usage is TRBV5-1 and J usage is TRBJ2-7; 10 nucleotides agree with TRBD2. Unmatched junction bases numbered 10, after V lost 4 bases and J lost 9 bases. CDR3 length equals 14 residues. Germline lookup yields CDR1 SGHRS and CDR2 YFSETQ. The CDR3 loop reads CASSASGSGDAQYF. The DNA for the CDR3 is TGCGCCAGCAGCGCTAGCGGGAGCGGGGACGCGCAGTACTTC.

The rearrangement joins TRBV10-3 to TRBJ2-3; D perhaps matches TRBD1 (6 bases). This CDR3 has 12 residues. With 10 bases removed from V and 4 bases from J, the gap between germline ends came to 12 bases. From germline, CDR1 is ENHRY and CDR2 SYGVKD. The CDR3 is CATQQGPDTQYF. DNA of the CDR3: TGTGCCACTCAACAGGGACCAGATACGCAGTATTTT.

Written as DNA, the CDR3 is TGTGCCAGCAGCTGGGACCTAATATCCTACGAGCAGTACTTC. Its protein product is CASSWDLISYEQYF. The V call is TRBV7-9, the J call TRBJ2-7; D assignment may be TRBD1 or TRBD2 (5 bases each). The CDR3 is made up of 14 amino acids. The V gene's germline CDR1 is SEHNR and CDR2 FQNEAQ (reference sequence). V was shortened by 4 bases and J by 1 base, with 11 bases between the two germline ends. The full variable domain, with the rest looked up from reference TRBV7-9 and TRBJ2-7, is DTGVSQNPRHKITKRGQNVTFRCDPISEHNRLYWYRQTLGQGPEFLTYFQNEAQLEKSRLLSDRFSAERPKGSFSTLEIQRTEQGDSAMYLCASSWDLISYEQYFGPGTRLTVT.

The chain joins TRBV11-2 to TRBJ2-1, with 7 bases identical to TRBD2. The CDR3 extends over 15 amino acids. Germline CDR1 reads SGHAT; CDR2 reads FQNNGV. The V segment lost 5 bases and the J segment 7 bases; nucleotides outside the gene matches: 11. The CDR3 is CASSPEGGGGNEQFF. The CDR3 DNA reads TGTGCCAGCAGCCCAGAGGGCGGGGGAGGGAATGAGCAGTTCTTC.

The chain employs TRBV5-1 and TRBJ2-1; 8 bases map to TRBD1. V lost 3 bases to trimming and J lost 5 bases; unmatched junction nucleotides: 7. Germline CDR1 is SGHRS and CDR2 is YFSETQ. The CDR3 runs to 15 residues. Here the CDR3 DNA reads TGCGCCAGCAGCTGGGACAGGCCCAGAGACAATGAGCAGTTCTTC. The encoded protein is CASSWDRPRDNEQFF.